A selection of T cell receptor beta chains follows, all from one sample in a study of regulatory T cells in long-lasting Graves disease. Via MiXCR, TCRdb re-called the multiplex PCR reads, giving one row per CDR3 protein. The table records under 500,000 distinct CDR3 sequences, 20% to 25% of them present only once. Sequenced material: peripheral blood mononuclear cells (PBMCs), taken when the disease was refractory, from a patient treated with antithyroid drugs. These receptors were obtained from a female donor with Graves disease. Each CDR3 is given with its conserved first and last residue. A D gene is named only where the DNA matches it firmly. Size is stated for part of the rows, as once, few or many counts, or as a class when the clone is expanded.

J gene	V gene	clone size	D gene	CDR3 length	CDR3 protein	CDR3 DNA
TRBJ1-4	TRBV6-7	-	-	15	CASSVQGGFDEKLFF	TGTGCCAGCAGTGTACAGGGAGGATTCGATGAAAAACTGTTTTTT
TRBJ2-3	TRBV28	-	-	14	CASSLETVGDTQYF	TGTGCCAGCAGTTTGGAGACAGTGGGTGATACGCAGTATTTT
TRBJ2-5	TRBV12-5	-	TRBD1	15	CASSTVEDREEIQYF	TGTGCTAGCAGTACCGTCGAGGACAGGGAAGAGATCCAGTACTTC
TRBJ1-1	TRBV20-1	many	TRBD1	14	CSASPGQGWTEAFF	TGCAGTGCTAGTCCGGGACAGGGGTGGACTGAAGCTTTCTTT
TRBJ1-1	TRBV20-1	-	-	13	CSIPGASNTEAFF	TGCAGTATTCCAGGGGCCTCGAACACTGAAGCTTTCTTT
TRBJ1-1	TRBV30	few	-	14	CAWGNRVMGTEAFF	TGTGCCTGGGGGAACAGGGTCATGGGCACTGAAGCTTTCTTT
TRBJ2-7	TRBV27	many	TRBD2	15	CASSSGTSGRDEQYF	TGTGCCAGCAGTTCAGGGACTAGCGGGAGGGACGAGCAGTACTTC
TRBJ1-6	TRBV6-4	few	TRBD1	16	CASSKQPGQGMSPLHF	TGTGCCAGCAGCAAGCAACCGGGACAGGGGATGTCACCCCTCCACTTT
TRBJ2-7	TRBV7-9	many	-	12	CASSSQTYEQYF	TGTGCCAGCAGCTCACAGACCTACGAGCAGTACTTC
TRBJ2-6	TRBV2	many	TRBD1	15	CASSDGTAGANVLTF	TGTGCCAGCAGTGACGGGACAGCTGGGGCCAACGTCCTGACTTTC
TRBJ1-1	TRBV30	many	TRBD1	12	CAWSVGDSEAFF	TGTGCCTGGAGTGTAGGGGACAGTGAAGCTTTCTTT
TRBJ2-5	TRBV20-1	-	TRBD2	16	CSARARLAGGGETQYF	TGCAGTGCTAGAGCCCGACTAGCGGGAGGCGGGGAGACCCAGTACTTC
TRBJ1-6	TRBV5-1	-	TRBD1	15	CASSLDGQGGSPLHF	TGCGCCAGCAGCTTGGACGGACAGGGAGGTTCACCCCTCCACTTT
TRBJ2-1	TRBV28	-	-	20	CASSLYPTMVALPKWDEQFF	TGTGCCAGCAGTTTATACCCGACGATGGTAGCTCTACCCAAATGGGATGAGCAGTTCTTC
TRBJ2-5	TRBV4-1	few	-	16	CASSQGGATGPGTQYF	TGCGCCAGCAGCCAAGGGGGGGCAACAGGTCCAGGGACCCAGTACTTC
TRBJ2-3	TRBV12-3/TRBV12-4	few	TRBD2	13	CASGGASGSVQYF	TGTGCCAGCGGAGGGGCTAGCGGGAGCGTGCAGTATTTT
TRBJ1-1	TRBV12-3/TRBV12-4	many	-	16	CASSLGQGQMNTEAFF	TGTGCCAGCAGTTTAGGGCAGGGGCAAATGAACACTGAAGCTTTCTTT